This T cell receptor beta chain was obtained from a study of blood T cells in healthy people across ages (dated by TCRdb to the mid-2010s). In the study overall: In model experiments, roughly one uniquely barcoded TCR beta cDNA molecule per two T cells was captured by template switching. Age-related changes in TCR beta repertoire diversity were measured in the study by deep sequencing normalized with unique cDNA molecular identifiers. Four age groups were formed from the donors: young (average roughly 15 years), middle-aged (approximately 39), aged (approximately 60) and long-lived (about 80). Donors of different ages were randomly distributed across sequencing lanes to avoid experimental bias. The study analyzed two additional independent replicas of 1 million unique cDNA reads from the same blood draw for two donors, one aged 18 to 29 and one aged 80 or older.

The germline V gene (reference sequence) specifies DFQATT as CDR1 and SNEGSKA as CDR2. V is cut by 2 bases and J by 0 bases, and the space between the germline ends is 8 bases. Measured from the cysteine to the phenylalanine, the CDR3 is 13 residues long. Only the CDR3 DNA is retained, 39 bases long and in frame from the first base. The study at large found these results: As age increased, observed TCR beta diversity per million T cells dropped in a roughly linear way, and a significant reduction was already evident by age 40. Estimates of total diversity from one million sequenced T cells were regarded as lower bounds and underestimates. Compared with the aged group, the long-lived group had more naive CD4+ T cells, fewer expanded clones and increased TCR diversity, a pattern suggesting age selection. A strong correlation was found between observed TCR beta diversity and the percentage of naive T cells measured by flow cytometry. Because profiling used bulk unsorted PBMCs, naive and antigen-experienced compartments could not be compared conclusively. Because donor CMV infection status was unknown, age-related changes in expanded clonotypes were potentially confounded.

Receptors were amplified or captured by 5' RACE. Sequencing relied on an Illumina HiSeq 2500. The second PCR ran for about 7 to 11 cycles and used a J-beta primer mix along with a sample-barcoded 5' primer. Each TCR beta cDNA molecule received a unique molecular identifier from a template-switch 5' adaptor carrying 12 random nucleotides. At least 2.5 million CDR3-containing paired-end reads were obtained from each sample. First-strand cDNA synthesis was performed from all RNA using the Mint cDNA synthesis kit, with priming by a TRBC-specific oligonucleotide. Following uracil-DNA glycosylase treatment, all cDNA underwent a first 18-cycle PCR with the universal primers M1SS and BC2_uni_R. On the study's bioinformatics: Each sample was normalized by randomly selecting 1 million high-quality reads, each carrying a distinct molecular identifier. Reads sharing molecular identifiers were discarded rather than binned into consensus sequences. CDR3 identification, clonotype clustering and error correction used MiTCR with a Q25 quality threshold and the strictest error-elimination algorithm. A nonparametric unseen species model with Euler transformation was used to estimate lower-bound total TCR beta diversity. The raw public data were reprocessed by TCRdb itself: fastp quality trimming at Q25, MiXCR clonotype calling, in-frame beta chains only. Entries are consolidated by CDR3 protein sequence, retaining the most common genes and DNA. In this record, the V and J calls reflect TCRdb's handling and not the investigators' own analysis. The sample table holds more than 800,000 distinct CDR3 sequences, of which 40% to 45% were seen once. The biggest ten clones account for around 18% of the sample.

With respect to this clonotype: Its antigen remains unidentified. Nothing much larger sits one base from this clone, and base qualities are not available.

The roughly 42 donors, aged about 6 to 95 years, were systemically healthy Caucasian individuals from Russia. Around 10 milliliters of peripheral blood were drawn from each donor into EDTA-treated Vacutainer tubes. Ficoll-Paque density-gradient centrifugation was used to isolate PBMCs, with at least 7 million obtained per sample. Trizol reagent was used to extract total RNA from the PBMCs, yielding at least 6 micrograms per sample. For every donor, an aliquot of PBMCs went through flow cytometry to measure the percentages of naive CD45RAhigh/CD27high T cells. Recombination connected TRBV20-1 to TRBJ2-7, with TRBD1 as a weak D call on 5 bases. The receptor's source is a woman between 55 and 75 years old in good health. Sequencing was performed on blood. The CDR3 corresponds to CSARSRASYEQYF. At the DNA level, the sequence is TGCAGTGCTAGAAGCAGGGCCTCCTACGAGCAGTACTTC.